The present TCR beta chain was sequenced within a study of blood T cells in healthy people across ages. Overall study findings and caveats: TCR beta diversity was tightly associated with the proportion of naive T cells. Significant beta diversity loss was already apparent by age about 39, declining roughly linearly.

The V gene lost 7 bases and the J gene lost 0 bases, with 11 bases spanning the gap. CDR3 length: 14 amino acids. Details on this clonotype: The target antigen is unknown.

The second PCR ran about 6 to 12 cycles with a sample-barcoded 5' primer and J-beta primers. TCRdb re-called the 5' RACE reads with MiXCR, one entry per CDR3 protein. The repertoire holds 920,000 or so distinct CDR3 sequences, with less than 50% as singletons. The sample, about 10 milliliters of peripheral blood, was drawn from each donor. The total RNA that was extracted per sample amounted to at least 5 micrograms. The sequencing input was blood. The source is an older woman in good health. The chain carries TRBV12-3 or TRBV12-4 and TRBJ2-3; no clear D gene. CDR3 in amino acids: CASNLRASTDTQYF. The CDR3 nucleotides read TGTGCCAGCAACCTTAGAGCGAGCACAGATACGCAGTATTTT.